This is a list of T cell receptor beta chains from one sample in a study of blood T cell repertoires in COVID-19. Clones were sequenced by immunoSEQ multiplex PCR, and TCRdb holds only the in-frame ones, with some missing. Of some 200,000 clones in the sample, 85% to 95% were seen once. The sample taken for sequencing was peripheral blood. The receptors come from a man aged 25-40 years with COVID-19, enrolled during active disease. Both conserved end residues are part of each CDR3. A D gene is named only where the DNA matches it firmly. Clone size is shown for a subset of rows, as once, few, many or a class of expanded clone.

v_gene	j_gene	abundance	d_gene	CDR3aa	CDR3nt
TRBV13	TRBJ1-1	-	TRBD1	CASSLEAGGNTEAFF	TGTGCCAGCAGCTTAGAGGCAGGGGGCAACACTGAAGCTTTCTTT
TRBV18	TRBJ1-2	-	TRBD1	CASSQQGAVSYGYTF	TGTGCCAGCTCACAGCAGGGGGCGGTATCCTATGGCTACACCTTC
TRBV7-9	TRBJ1-5	-	-	CASSLNVGPNQPQHF	TGTGCCAGCAGCTTGAACGTTGGCCCCAATCAGCCCCAGCATTTT
TRBV19	TRBJ1-5	-	TRBD1	CASSISDRGGAQHF	TGTGCCAGTAGTATATCGGACAGGGGTGGAGCCCAGCATTTT
TRBV5-6	TRBJ1-6	-	-	CASSLQGNNSPLHF	TGTGCCAGCAGCCTCCAGGGGAATAATTCACCCCTCCACTTT
TRBV2	TRBJ1-2	-	TRBD1	CASSRGQGGYGYTF	TGTGCCAGCAGCAGGGGACAGGGTGGCTATGGCTACACCTTC
TRBV5-4	TRBJ2-4	-	-	CASSFEGAVAKNIQYF	TGTGCCAGCAGCTTTGAAGGGGCTGTAGCCAAAAACATTCAGTACTTC
TRBV5-1	TRBJ2-7	-	-	CAALRVSLYEQYF	TGCGCCGCTCTCAGGGTCTCACTCTACGAGCAGTACTTC
TRBV15	TRBJ1-6	-	-	CATSRDGMLRSPLHF	TGTGCCACCAGCAGAGACGGGATGTTAAGGTCACCCCTCCACTTT
TRBV9	TRBJ2-3	-	TRBD2	CASSGSAGGPQNTQYF	TGTGCCAGCAGCGGATCTGCGGGGGGACCACAAAATACGCAGTATTTT
TRBV29-1	TRBJ1-1	-	TRBD1	CSAGTGTNTEAFF	TGCAGCGCCGGGACAGGGACAAACACTGAAGCTTTCTTT
TRBV12-3/TRBV12-4	TRBJ1-1	-	-	CASSFQGWEAFF	TGTGCCAGCAGTTTCCAGGGGTGGGAAGCTTTCTTT
TRBV7-9	TRBJ2-1	-	-	CASSFMWSGEQFF	TGTGCCAGCAGCTTCATGTGGTCGGGTGAGCAGTTCTTC
TRBV15	TRBJ2-5	-	TRBD1	CATSREQGAQETQYF	TGTGCCACCAGCAGAGAACAGGGGGCCCAAGAGACCCAGTACTTC
TRBV6-5	TRBJ2-3	-	TRBD2	CASTPSGGADTQYF	TGTGCCAGCACTCCTAGCGGGGGTGCAGATACGCAGTATTTT
TRBV9	TRBJ1-5	-	-	CASSLTDSNQPQHF	TGTGCCAGCAGCCTGACAGATAGCAATCAGCCCCAGCATTTT
TRBV18	TRBJ1-4	-	TRBD1	CASSPFGQGTTTNEKLFF	TGTGCCAGCTCACCCTTTGGACAGGGGACCACAACTAATGAAAAACTGTTTTTT
TRBV4-1	TRBJ2-3	-	-	CASSQAGAPLDTQYF	TGCGCCAGCAGCCAAGCAGGGGCGCCTTTGGATACGCAGTATTTT
TRBV11-2	TRBJ2-1	-	-	CASSFAGRMNEQFF	TGTGCCAGCAGCTTCGCGGGGAGAATGAATGAGCAGTTCTTC
TRBV30	TRBJ2-2	-	TRBD2	CAWSARTSGGADTGELFF	TGTGCCTGGAGCGCCAGGACTAGCGGGGGGGCCGACACCGGGGAGCTGTTTTTT
TRBV19	TRBJ1-1	-	-	CASTGLGDTEAFF	TGTGCCAGTACGGGTTTAGGGGACACTGAAGCTTTCTTT
TRBV12-3/TRBV12-4	TRBJ1-1	-	TRBD1	CASSSTGVGEAFF	TGTGCCAGCAGTTCGACAGGGGTGGGTGAAGCTTTCTTT
TRBV11-3	TRBJ2-2	-	-	CASSSGQNTGELFF	TGTGCCAGCAGCTCTGGACAGAACACCGGGGAGCTGTTTTTT
TRBV11-2	TRBJ2-1	once	TRBD1	CASSFGTGGYNEQFF	TGTGCCAGCAGCTTCGGGACAGGGGGTTACAATGAGCAGTTCTTC
TRBV3-1/TRBV3-2	TRBJ2-7	-	-	CASGDYEQYF	TGTGCCAGCGGAGACTACGAGCAGTACTTC
TRBV4-1	TRBJ1-1	few	-	CASSQDWRENTEAFF	TGCGCCAGCAGCCAAGATTGGAGGGAAAACACTGAAGCTTTCTTT
TRBV4-2	TRBJ2-1	once	TRBD2	CASSPGGSYNEQFF	TGTGCCAGCAGCCCGGGGGGCTCCTACAATGAGCAGTTCTTC
TRBV19	TRBJ1-1	-	-	CASSIGGPNTEAFF	TGTGCCAGTAGTATTGGAGGGCCGAACACTGAAGCTTTCTTT
TRBV30	TRBJ2-7	-	-	CAWSRQSSYEQYF	TGTGCCTGGAGTAGACAGAGCTCCTACGAGCAGTACTTC
TRBV12-3/TRBV12-4	TRBJ1-2	-	-	CASSSGIYGYTF	TGTGCCAGCAGTTCAGGAATTTATGGCTACACCTTC
TRBV6-5	TRBJ1-3	-	-	CASRAIGSGNTIYF	TGTGCCAGTAGAGCGATTGGCTCTGGAAACACCATATATTTT
TRBV27	TRBJ1-1	-	-	CASSLSRNTEAFF	TGTGCCAGCAGCCTAAGCCGGAACACTGAAGCTTTCTTT
TRBV6-2/TRBV6-3	TRBJ2-7	-	TRBD2	CASSSSGGTYEQYF	TGTGCCAGCAGTTCTAGCGGGGGGACCTACGAGCAGTACTTC
TRBV6-5	TRBJ1-1	-	-	CASSRRENTEAFF	TGTGCCAGCAGCCGCAGGGAGAACACTGAAGCTTTCTTT
TRBV10-1	TRBJ2-3	once	TRBD1	CASSGTGPEDTQYF	TGCGCCAGCAGTGGGACAGGTCCGGAAGATACGCAGTATTTT
TRBV19	TRBJ1-6	-	-	CASSIDRQLKNSPLHF	TGTGCCAGTAGTATAGATCGACAGCTTAAAAATTCACCCCTCCACTTT
TRBV10-3	TRBJ2-5	-	TRBD2	CAISFTGTRGETQYF	TGTGCCATCAGTTTCACCGGGACTAGAGGAGAGACCCAGTACTTC
TRBV29-1	TRBJ1-5	-	TRBD1	CSVEGDRGLRSQPQHF	TGCAGCGTTGAGGGGGACAGGGGGCTCCGGAGTCAGCCCCAGCATTTT
TRBV28	TRBJ2-7	-	TRBD1	CASRGTGGPYEQYF	TGTGCCAGCAGGGGGACAGGGGGTCCCTACGAGCAGTACTTC
TRBV11-3	TRBJ2-3	-	-	CASSAGEDTQYF	TGTGCCAGCAGCGCCGGGGAAGATACGCAGTATTTT
TRBV27	TRBJ2-2	-	-	CASSLIANTGELFF	TGTGCCAGCAGTTTGATAGCGAACACCGGGGAGCTGTTTTTT
TRBV9	TRBJ2-3	-	TRBD2	CASSVALAGTDTQYF	TGTGCCAGCAGCGTGGCTCTAGCGGGCACAGATACGCAGTATTTT
TRBV27	TRBJ1-6	-	-	CASSLSTVSNSPLHF	TGTGCCAGCAGTTTGTCGACAGTGAGTAATTCACCCCTCCACTTT
TRBV13	TRBJ1-3	-	-	CASSPGHSGNTIYF	TGTGCCAGCAGCCCAGGACACTCTGGAAACACCATATATTTT
TRBV2	TRBJ2-5	-	-	CASSEGLAETQYF	TGTGCCAGCAGTGAGGGACTGGCGGAGACCCAGTACTTC